This TCR beta chain was profiled in a study of shared clonotypes between healthy human individuals. The CDR3 extends over 12 amino acids. Germline loops: CDR1 ENHRY, CDR2 SYGVKD. The V and J ends lost 9 bases and 1 base respectively, with 7 bases between them. CD8 cells regarded as naive lacked CD45RO, were positively chosen for CCR7, and omitted terminally differentiated effector memory CD45RA+ cells. Measured with immunoSEQ multiplex PCR; TCRdb has only the in-frame clones, and not every one. This sample carries roughly 2 million clones, 85% to 95% of them seen once, and the ten largest clones take 0.85% to 1.3%.

The chain is built from TRBV10-3 and TRBJ1-3; D is perhaps TRBD1 (5 bases). The receptor's source is a man younger than 30 in good health. The sequenced sample consisted of naive CD8+ T cells sorted from blood. The chain's CDR3 is CAMTDSGNTIYF. CDR3 nucleotide sequence: TGTGCCATGACAGATTCTGGAAACACCATATATTTT.